This entry lists 30 T cell receptor beta chains sequenced from one sample in a study of blood T cell repertoires in COVID-19. The assay was immunoSEQ multiplex PCR, and TCRdb's table has in-frame clones only and misses some. The data contain under 85,000 clones, under 85% of them singletons. Specimen: peripheral blood. The receptors stem from a man in his forties or fifties with COVID-19, enrolled during active disease.

The chain carries TRBV6-5 and TRBJ2-7, with TRBD1 matching 9 bases. Germline values: CDR1 MNHEY, CDR2 SVGAGI. The CDR3 consists of 15 residues. Trimming cost V 4 bases and J 1 base; bases outside gene matches: 5. The CDR3 sequence: CASSFFGTGSYEQYF. DNA of the CDR3: TGTGCCAGCAGTTTCTTCGGGACAGGGTCCTACGAGCAGTACTTC.

The chain couples TRBV2 to TRBJ2-7, with a possible D match to TRBD1 (5 bases). Trimming removed 3 bases from V and 3 bases from J, with 6 bases in between. Per the germline V gene, CDR1 is SNHLY and CDR2 is FYNNEI. The CDR3 runs to 12 residues. The DNA for the CDR3 is TGTGCCAGCAGTGATACAGGCTACGAGCAGTACTTC. This sequence encodes CASSDTGYEQYF.

V gene TRBV5-1 combines with J gene TRBJ2-3, with a possible D match to TRBD2 (6 bases). Germline-derived CDR1 and CDR2 are SGHRS and YFSETQ. V gave up 4 bases and J gave up 5 bases, with 17 bases separating them. CDR3 length: 15 residues. The CDR3 is CASSRADGGVDTQYF. The CDR3 DNA reads as TGCGCCAGCAGCCGGGCCGACGGGGGTGTAGATACGCAGTATTTT.

The chain employs TRBV3-1 (or the pseudogene TRBV3-2) and TRBJ1-6, with 8 nucleotides matching TRBD1. The germline V gene has CDR1 LGHDT and CDR2 YNNKEL (reference sequence). The CDR3 sequence is 14 residues long. Trimming removed 4 bases from V and 8 bases from J; junction bases left unmatched: 4. The CDR3 DNA sequence: TGTGCCAGCAGCCGCTCAGGGGGCGATTCACCCCTCCACTTT. Amino acid sequence: CASSRSGGDSPLHF.

The table lists this clone with a few counts. The chain employs TRBV2 and TRBJ1-5; TRBD1 matches at 7 bases. The trim removed 6 bases at V and 10 bases at J, leaving 9 bases unmatched. CDR1 and CDR2 (germline): SNHLY, FYNNEI. This CDR3 spans 13 amino acids. The CDR3 sequence is CASRDDRVPPQHF. Here the CDR3 DNA reads TGTGCCAGCAGGGACGACAGGGTGCCACCCCAGCATTTT. Looking up the rest from reference TRBV2 and TRBJ1-5 gives the full variable domain: EPEVTQTPSHQVTQMGQEVILRCVPISNHLYFYWYRQILGQKVEFLVSFYNNEISEKSEIFDDQFSVERPDGSNFTLKIRSTKLEDSAMYFCASRDDRVPPQHFGDGTRLSIL.

This chain links TRBV7-2 with TRBJ2-1; D remains ambiguous. Germline assignment: CDR1 SGHTA and CDR2 FQGNSA. This CDR3 region has 12 residues. The V end lost 1 base, the J end lost 6 bases, and 4 bases lay between the germline ends. CDR3 protein: CASSLGSNEQFF. In nucleotides, the CDR3 is TGTGCCAGCAGCTTAGGGAGCAATGAGCAGTTCTTC.

The gene calls are TRBV30 and TRBJ1-6, with D unclear. CDR3 length: 16 amino acids. Germline V gene lookup returns CDR1 GTSNPN and CDR2 SVGIG (reference sequence). V shed 4 bases and J shed 8 bases, with 21 bases lying between them. The CDR3 region is CAWTPRERPRDSPLHF. The CDR3 DNA sequence: TGTGCCTGGACCCCCCGGGAGCGACCTCGGGATTCACCCCTCCACTTT.

In DNA form, the CDR3 reads TGTGCCAGCAGCCCAACAGGGGGCGGTTCACCCCTCCACTTT. It codes for CASSPTGGGSPLHF. This rearrangement joins TRBV7-9 to TRBJ1-6, with TRBD1 matching 9 bases. Germline trimming cut 5 bases from V and 9 bases from J; bases unmatched to any gene: 5. This CDR3 has 14 amino acids. Germline assignment: CDR1 SEHNR and CDR2 FQNEAQ (reference sequence). The full variable domain, completed using reference TRBV7-9 and TRBJ1-6, is DTGVSQNPRHKITKRGQNVTFRCDPISEHNRLYWYRQTLGQGPEFLTYFQNEAQLEKSRLLSDRFSAERPKGSFSTLEIQRTEQGDSAMYLCASSPTGGGSPLHFGNGTRLTVT.

The V and J genes are TRBV9 and TRBJ2-3; 12 nucleotides match TRBD2. The CDR3 length is 16 residues. J was trimmed by 1 base and V by 0 bases; bases with no gene match: 0. CDR1 SGDLS and CDR2 YYNGEE come from the germline V gene. The CDR3, as DNA: TGTGCCAGCAGCGTAGGGACTAGCGGGGGCACAGATACGCAGTATTTT. This gives the protein CASSVGTSGGTDTQYF.

V and J are TRBV7-6 and TRBJ1-2; D is perhaps TRBD1 (5 bases). Trimming took 1 base from V and 3 from J, leaving 12 bases between them. Germline V CDR1 and CDR2: SGHVS, FNYEAQ. The CDR3 contains 15 residues. As DNA, the CDR3 is TGTGCCAGCAGCTTAGTGGACGGGGGGGACTATGGCTACACCTTC. Amino acids: CASSLVDGGDYGYTF. Looking up the rest from reference TRBV7-6 and TRBJ1-2 gives the full variable domain: GAGVSQSPRYKVTKRGQDVALRCDPISGHVSLYWYRQALGQGPEFLTYFNYEAQQDKSGLPNDRFSAERPEGSISTLTIQRTEQRDSAMYRCASSLVDGGDYGYTFGSGTRLTVV.

This clone was detected a few times. The chain has TRBV5-4 and TRBJ2-5; D is unresolved. This CDR3 is built from 14 residues. Germline loops: CDR1 SGHNT, CDR2 YYREEE (reference sequence). Trimming pared 4 bases from V and 1 base from J, leaving 11 bases between. The CDR3 loop reads CASSRFFSQETQYF. The CDR3 nucleotides are TGTGCCAGCAGCCGTTTCTTCAGCCAAGAGACCCAGTACTTC. The whole variable domain, remainder taken from reference TRBV5-4 and TRBJ2-5, is ETGVTQSPTHLIKTRGQQVTLRCSSQSGHNTVSWYQQALGQGPQFIFQYYREEENGRGNFPPRFSGLQFPNYSSELNVNALELDDSALYLCASSRFFSQETQYFGPGTRLLVL.

DNA for the CDR3: TGTGCCAGCAGCACCACAGGGGTGTCGAGAAACATTCAGTACTTC. This sequence encodes CASSTTGVSRNIQYF. The chain uses TRBV3-1 (or the pseudogene TRBV3-2) and TRBJ2-4; TRBD1 matches at 7 bases. The V gene's germline CDR1 is LGHDT and CDR2 YNNKEL (reference sequence). Trimming took 5 bases from V and 6 from J; bases not matched to a gene: 10. The CDR3 has 15 residues.

This clone has more than one count but fewer than ten. The rearrangement uses TRBV20-1 and TRBJ1-5; perhaps TRBD1 as D (6 bases). V dropped 3 bases and J dropped 4 bases, with 13 bases sitting between them. This CDR3 has 14 amino acids. Germline V gene lookup returns CDR1 DFQATT and CDR2 SNEGSKA (reference sequence). The CDR3 reads CSASEGHFNQPQHF. In DNA, the CDR3 is TGCAGTGCTAGTGAGGGACACTTTAATCAGCCCCAGCATTTT.

This clone was counted only a few times. V and J are TRBV3-1 (or the pseudogene TRBV3-2) and TRBJ1-1, with D perhaps TRBD1 (6 bases). V lost 0 bases, J lost 3 bases, and 8 bases lay in between. Looked up from germline, CDR1 is LGHDT and CDR2 is YNNKEL (reference sequence). The CDR3 has 14 amino acids. Here the CDR3 reads CASSQDRGYTEAFF. The DNA of the CDR3 is TGTGCCAGCAGCCAAGACAGGGGATACACTGAAGCTTTCTTT.

The CDR3 sequence: CASSIQAGASDTQYF. Here the CDR3 DNA reads TGCGCCAGCAGCATACAAGCGGGGGCTTCAGATACGCAGTATTTT. The chain is built from TRBV5-1 and TRBJ2-3, with TRBD2 identical over 8 bases. Trimming removed 4 bases from V and 4 bases from J; junction bases left unmatched: 8. This CDR3 region has 15 residues. CDR1 is SGHRS and CDR2 is YFSETQ in the germline V gene. Supplemented by reference TRBV5-1 and TRBJ2-3, the full variable domain reads KAGVTQTPRYLIKTRGQQVTLSCSPISGHRSVSWYQQTPGQGLQFLFEYFSETQRNKGNFPGRFSGRQFSNSRSEMNVSTLELGDSALYLCASSIQAGASDTQYFGPGTRLTVL.

The V and J genes are TRBV4-2 and TRBJ2-7; TRBD2 aligns across 9 bases. V was clipped by 3 bases and J by 6 bases; unmatched bases: 9. Germline assignment: CDR1 LGHNA and CDR2 YNFKEQ. The CDR3 is 15 residues long. CDR3 loop: CASSQAGGPFREQYF. CDR3 sequence (DNA): TGTGCCAGCAGCCAGGCGGGGGGGCCATTCCGCGAGCAGTACTTC.

This clone was counted many times. The J gene is TRBJ2-3, the V gene TRBV19; 8 nucleotides align to TRBD2. The CDR3 extends over 16 amino acids. V lost 5 bases, J lost 0 bases, and 7 bases stayed unmatched. Germline CDR1 LNHDA, CDR2 SQIVND (reference sequence). The CDR3: CASSALAAVSTDTQYF. As DNA, the CDR3 is TGTGCCAGTAGTGCACTAGCGGCGGTTAGCACAGATACGCAGTATTTT.

The chain uses TRBV6-1 and TRBJ2-2; 12 bases agree with TRBD2. This CDR3 contains 20 residues. Germline-derived CDR1 and CDR2 are MNHNS and SASEGT. J was trimmed by 7 bases and V by 2 bases; bases with no gene match: 17. The CDR3 DNA reads TGTGCCAGCAGTGAATTTGTTGGACTAGCGGGGTCGGCGGCGGGCGGGGAGCTGTTTTTT. It codes for CASSEFVGLAGSAAGGELFF.

The chain is built from TRBV18 and TRBJ1-5, with D possibly TRBD1 on 6 matching bases. Trimming took 3 bases from V and 0 from J, leaving 12 bases between them. The CDR3 runs 16 residues. Germline CDR1 KGHSH, CDR2 LQKENI. The CDR3 nucleotides are TGTGCCAGCTCACCCGGACAGCCGAATAGCAATCAGCCCCAGCATTTT. Its protein product is CASSPGQPNSNQPQHF.

In this sample, this clone turned up a few times. The V call is TRBV19, the J call TRBJ1-3; 7 bases map to TRBD1. The length of the CDR3 is 14 residues. J gave up 5 bases and V 3 bases, and 4 bases lay outside the gene matches. In germline, CDR1 is LNHDA, CDR2 SQIVND (reference sequence). The CDR3 DNA sequence: TGTGCCAGTAGTATGGGACAGAACCGAAACACCATATATTTT. It codes for CASSMGQNRNTIYF.

The chain has TRBV19 and TRBJ1-5; perhaps TRBD1 as D (5 bases). The CDR3 totals 13 residues. Germline lookup yields CDR1 LNHDA and CDR2 SQIVND (reference sequence). V was pared by 3 bases and J by 3 bases, with 6 bases between. The CDR3, as DNA: TGTGCCAGTAGTATGGACACCAATCAGCCCCAGCATTTT. It yields the protein CASSMDTNQPQHF.

This clone turned up a few times. CDR3: CASRRDRGLWETQYF. In DNA, the CDR3 is TGTGCCAGCAGAAGGGACAGGGGGTTGTGGGAGACCCAGTACTTC. The chain links TRBV27 to TRBJ2-5, with TRBD1 matching over 11 bases. This CDR3 has 15 amino acids. The junction had 8 bases not matched to a gene; V was cut back by 6 bases and J by 5 bases. Per the germline V gene, CDR1 is MNHEY and CDR2 is SMNVEV (reference sequence).

The chain links TRBV19 to TRBJ2-5; TRBD1 agrees at 7 bases. The CDR3 is 15 amino acids. V lost 6 bases to trimming and J lost 2 bases; unmatched junction nucleotides: 9. The germline gives CDR1 LNHDA, CDR2 SQIVND (reference sequence). The CDR3 sequence is CASRETGVSQETQYF. CDR3 DNA: TGTGCCAGTAGGGAAACAGGGGTATCGCAAGAGACCCAGTACTTC.

The DNA for the CDR3 is TGTGCCACATCCGACAGGACTTTGCAAGATACGCAGTATTTT. This gives the protein CATSDRTLQDTQYF. The chain has TRBV25-1 and TRBJ2-3; D perhaps matches TRBD1 (6 bases). Trimming took 10 bases from V and 5 from J, leaving 19 bases between them. The CDR3 is made up of 14 amino acids. CDR1 is MGHDK, CDR2 SYGVNS, per germline.

This clone was detected once. V usage is TRBV19 and J usage is TRBJ1-4; no clear D. Trimming took 8 bases from V and 8 from J, leaving 18 bases between them. Germline CDR1 LNHDA, CDR2 SQIVND (reference sequence). The CDR3 has 14 residues. The CDR3 coding sequence is TGTGCCAGTGCAAAAAGGAGCCCTCCGGAAAAACTGTTTTTT. Translating gives CASAKRSPPEKLFF.

V and J are TRBV28 and TRBJ2-5, with 8 bases matching TRBD1. The V and J ends lost 7 bases and 5 bases, in that order; junction bases with no gene match: 9. CDR3 length equals 14 residues. The germline V gene has CDR1 MDHEN and CDR2 SYDVKM. CDR3 coding DNA: TGTGCCAGCACCCCAGGGGGCGGTGGTGAGACCCAGTACTTC. Amino acids: CASTPGGGGETQYF. Full variable domain (missing parts from reference TRBV28 and TRBJ2-5): DVKVTQSSRYLVKRTGEKVFLECVQDMDHENMFWYRQDPGLGLRLIYFSYDVKMKEKGDIPEGYSVSREKKERFSLILESASTNQTSMYLCASTPGGGGETQYFGPGTRLLVL.

The V gene is TRBV12-3 or TRBV12-4, the J gene TRBJ1-1, with D uncertain. Trimming removed 3 bases from V and 1 base from J, with 6 bases in between. This CDR3 region has 13 residues. CDR3 amino acids: CASSFVGNTEAFF. For the CDR3, the DNA is TGTGCCAGCAGTTTTGTCGGGAACACTGAAGCTTTCTTT.

The chain has TRBV6-6 and TRBJ2-2; possibly TRBD2 for D (5 bases). Deletions cut 8 bases from V and 5 bases from J, with 12 bases between. The CDR3 has 13 amino acids. Germline V lookup: CDR1 MNHNY, CDR2 SVGAGI (reference sequence). The CDR3 DNA is TGTGCCAGCGCGTACAGAGGGACCGGGGAGCTGTTTTTT. Translated: CASAYRGTGELFF.

This clone was found once. J is TRBJ2-3 and V is TRBV7-2; 7 nucleotides align to TRBD2. V gave up 5 bases and J gave up 6 bases; unmatched junction bases: 8. CDR3 size: 14 residues. Germline CDR1 SGHTA, CDR2 FQGNSA. In nucleotides, the CDR3 is TGTGCCAGCAGCCCGGGACTACTCCTGGATACGCAGTATTTT. This codes for CASSPGLLLDTQYF.

The chain is built from TRBV5-5 and TRBJ1-1; D gene ambiguous. V dropped 6 bases and J dropped 1 base, with 4 bases sitting between them. Per the germline V gene, CDR1 is SGHKS and CDR2 is YYEKEE (reference sequence). The CDR3 covers 11 residues. CDR3 sequence reads: CASTRNTEAFF. CDR3 sequence (DNA): TGTGCCAGCACGCGGAACACTGAAGCTTTCTTT.